The 24 T cell receptor beta chains below were found in one sample sequenced in a study of cytomegalovirus exposure and HLA in healthy donors. Primers for the PCR totalled 60 Vbeta and 13 Jbeta. Data came from immunoSEQ multiplex PCR; TCRdb stores just in-frame clones and leaves some out. Here the sample spans 150,000 to 160,000 clones, roughly 84% being singletons. Material for sequencing was PBMCs. These receptors were collected from a woman aged 18-29 years in good health and CMV-seronegative.

The chain uses TRBV5-1 and TRBJ2-7, with 8 positions matching TRBD1. The junction had 5 bases not matched to a gene; V was cut back by 4 bases and J by 2 bases. CDR3 length: 14 amino acids. Looked up from germline, CDR1 is SGHRS and CDR2 is YFSETQ. The CDR3 sequence is CASSVTGEAYEQYF. Here the CDR3 DNA reads TGCGCCAGCAGCGTGACAGGGGAAGCCTACGAGCAGTACTTC.

The V call is TRBV29-1, the J call TRBJ1-3, with D unresolved. Trimming removed 0 bases at V and 0 bases at J, with 9 bases between. Germline assignment: CDR1 SQVTM and CDR2 ANQGSEA. This CDR3 has 15 residues. The CDR3 DNA is TGCAGCGTTGAAGACCCCCCCGGCTCTGGAAACACCATATATTTT. Residues: CSVEDPPGSGNTIYF.

The chain combines TRBV11-2 with TRBJ2-1, with 10 positions matching TRBD2. Germline V CDR1 and CDR2: SGHAT, FQNNGV. Trimming removed 5 bases from V and 7 bases from J; junction bases left unmatched: 8. This CDR3 is built from 15 residues. Written as DNA, the CDR3 is TGTGCCAGCAGCCCACCGGGACTAGCGAATAATGAGCAGTTCTTC. It translates to CASSPPGLANNEQFF.

This rearrangement joins TRBV28 to TRBJ2-1; 10 bases map to TRBD2. With 6 bases clipped from V and 15 bases from J, the junction kept 5 bases outside the gene matches. This CDR3 has 11 residues. Germline V gene sequence: CDR1 MDHEN, CDR2 SYDVKM. CDR3 residues: CASRSGRGSFF. The CDR3 region has the DNA TGTGCCAGCAGGAGCGGGAGGGGGTCGTTCTTC.

V and J are TRBV6-5 and TRBJ1-3; TRBD1 agrees at 10 bases. Trimming cost V 6 bases and J 5 bases; bases outside gene matches: 7. The V gene's germline CDR1 is MNHEY and CDR2 SVGAGI. The CDR3 sequence is 15 residues long. CDR3: CASRRRQGARNTIYF. The CDR3 DNA reads TGTGCCAGCAGAAGAAGACAGGGGGCGAGAAACACCATATATTTT.

The chain carries TRBV5-1 and TRBJ2-1; 9 nucleotides align to TRBD2. With 2 bases clipped from V and 8 bases from J, the junction kept 14 bases outside the gene matches. Germline V gene sequence: CDR1 SGHRS, CDR2 YFSETQ. The CDR3 spans 17 residues. CDR3 coding DNA: TGCGCCAGCAGCTTCCTCATCGTCAGCGGGGGGCGGGATGAGCAGTTCTTC. It encodes CASSFLIVSGGRDEQFF.

This chain links TRBV27 with TRBJ2-7, with D perhaps matching TRBD2 (6 bases). CDR1 MNHEY and CDR2 SMNVEV come from the germline V gene (reference sequence). Trimming pared 10 bases from V and 4 bases from J, leaving 11 bases between. The CDR3 is 11 residues long. The CDR3 region has the DNA TGTGCCATGGAGGGGAAATACGAGCAGTACTTC. Translated, it gives CAMEGKYEQYF.

The J gene is TRBJ2-1, the V gene TRBV6-5; 7 nucleotides match TRBD2. With V trimmed by 4 bases and J by 8 bases, 2 bases remained unmatched. There are 12 residues in the CDR3. Germline loops: CDR1 MNHEY, CDR2 SVGAGI. Written as DNA, the CDR3 is TGTGCCAGCAGTTCCCGGGGGGATGAGCAGTTCTTC. It specifies CASSSRGDEQFF.

This chain connects TRBV5-1 to TRBJ1-4, with 7 bases fitting TRBD1. Trimming took 0 bases from V and 7 from J; bases not matched to a gene: 3. CDR3 length: 14 amino acids. The germline gives CDR1 SGHRS, CDR2 YFSETQ. CDR3 sequence: CASSLGQGSEKLFF. The CDR3 DNA is TGCGCCAGCAGCTTGGGACAGGGAAGTGAAAAACTGTTTTTT.

The chain uses TRBV6-1 and TRBJ2-7, with a weak D call TRBD2 (6 bases). The germline V gene has CDR1 MNHNS and CDR2 SASEGT. The ends were cut back, 6 bases at V and 7 bases at J, with 22 bases in the middle. The CDR3 sequence is 15 residues long. The CDR3 DNA sequence: TGTGCCAGCAGGCCGCAGGACTATGGGTCGGCGGAGCAGTACTTC. Encoded protein: CASRPQDYGSAEQYF.

This chain joins TRBV5-5 and TRBJ1-5; no firm D call. The CDR3 totals 13 residues. Germline V gene data show CDR1 as SGHKS and CDR2 as YYEKEE (reference sequence). Trimming shortened V by 4 bases and J by 9 bases, and 14 bases separated the two germline ends. The CDR3 nucleotides read TGTGCCAGCAGCCAGGTCCTGTCTTGGCCCCAGCATTTT. Protein: CASSQVLSWPQHF.

This clone was counted only a few times. The chain employs TRBV28 and TRBJ1-1, with D maybe TRBD1 (5 bases). V shed 5 bases and J shed 6 bases, with 16 bases lying between them. This CDR3 contains 14 residues. Looked up from germline, CDR1 is MDHEN and CDR2 is SYDVKM. This CDR3 is CASSAYTGGSEAFF. Here the CDR3 DNA reads TGTGCCAGCAGTGCGTATACGGGGGGTTCTGAAGCTTTCTTT.

CDR3 nucleotides: TGTGCCCACAAACGGGGTGTGAACACTGAAGCTTTCTTT. It is translated as CAHKRGVNTEAFF. The chain links TRBV6-1 to TRBJ1-1; D uncertain. V lost 11 bases and J 0 bases, leaving 13 bases between the germline ends. Germline CDR1 and CDR2: MNHNS and SASEGT. The CDR3 extends over 13 amino acids.

The rearrangement joins TRBV28 to TRBJ2-5; D possibly corresponds to TRBD2 (6 bases). Per the germline V gene, CDR1 is MDHEN and CDR2 is SYDVKM. The CDR3 spans 16 residues. Trimming removed 5 bases from V and 3 bases from J, with 19 bases in between. The CDR3 sequence is CASSRDAGPGEETQYF. The CDR3 nucleotides are TGTGCCAGCAGTCGCGATGCCGGGCCGGGGGAAGAGACCCAGTACTTC.

V gene TRBV10-2 combines with J gene TRBJ2-1, with unresolved D. CDR3 size: 12 residues. Trimming took off 5 bases at V and 5 bases at J, with 7 bases between the two ends. Germline values: CDR1 WSHSY, CDR2 SAAADI. In nucleotides, the CDR3 is TGCGCCAGCAGTCCTCTTGACAATGAGCAGTTCTTC. Its translation: CASSPLDNEQFF.

This clone occurred once. V and J are TRBV29-1 and TRBJ2-4, with 12 bases that match TRBD2. Germline CDR1 reads SQVTM; CDR2 reads ANQGSEA. V dropped 4 bases and J dropped 0; count of bases not matched to a gene: 4. The CDR3 covers 16 residues. Here the CDR3 DNA reads TGCAGCGTTGCCCAACTAGCGGGGGGAGCCAAAAACATTCAGTACTTC. Translated, it gives CSVAQLAGGAKNIQYF. Full variable domain (missing parts from reference TRBV29-1 and TRBJ2-4): SAVISQKPSRDICQRGTSLTIQCQVDSQVTMMFWYRQQPGQSLTLIATANQGSEATYESGFVIDKFPISRPNLTFSTLTVSNMSPEDSSIYLCSVAQLAGGAKNIQYFGAGTRLSVL.

This chain links TRBV30 with TRBJ2-5, with D tentatively TRBD1 (7 bases). CDR1 and CDR2 (germline): GTSNPN, SVGIG (reference sequence). With 3 bases removed from V and 4 bases from J, the gap between germline ends came to 12 bases. The CDR3 is 13 residues long. For the CDR3, the DNA is TGTGCCTGGAGCAACAGGGGAGGAGAGACCCAGTACTTC. Translation: CAWSNRGGETQYF.

This chain links TRBV7-9 with TRBJ2-5, with D hard to call. CDR1 SEHNR and CDR2 FQNEAQ come from the germline V gene (reference sequence). This CDR3 spans 12 amino acids. V dropped 1 base and J dropped 9 bases, with 9 bases sitting between them. The chain's CDR3 is CASSLGQRPQYF. DNA for the CDR3: TGTGCCAGCAGCTTAGGCCAGAGGCCCCAGTACTTC.

V is TRBV4-3 and J is TRBJ1-1; D remains unclear. V lost 1 base and J 1 base, leaving 10 bases between the germline ends. The CDR3 sequence is 15 residues long. Looked up from germline, CDR1 is LGHNA and CDR2 is YSLEER. The CDR3 loop is CASSQGAAGNTEAFF. The CDR3 coding sequence is TGCGCCAGCAGCCAAGGGGCAGCGGGGAACACTGAAGCTTTCTTT.

The CDR3 region is CASSFFGESRNTQYF. CDR3 coding DNA: TGTGCCAGCAGCTTCTTCGGGGAGTCCAGGAATACGCAGTATTTT. The chain carries TRBV13 and TRBJ2-3; D is possibly TRBD2 (5 bases). This CDR3 region has 15 residues. The germline gives CDR1 PRHDT, CDR2 FYEKMQ (reference sequence). V was trimmed by 3 bases and J by 7 bases, leaving 17 bases between them.

V and J are TRBV7-9 and TRBJ2-2, with TRBD1 as a possible D gene (5 bases). Deletions cut 5 bases from V and 4 bases from J, with 17 bases between. The CDR3 covers 16 residues. The V gene's germline CDR1 is SEHNR and CDR2 FQNEAQ (reference sequence). In DNA form, the CDR3 reads TGTGCCAGCAGCCTACCCTTGGGTAGGGGCACCGGGGAGCTGTTTTTT. Its translation: CASSLPLGRGTGELFF.

This chain links TRBV7-8 with TRBJ2-5; D gene uncertain. The CDR3 contains 14 residues. Germline values: CDR1 SGHVS, CDR2 FQNEAQ. Trimming removed 2 bases at V and 2 bases at J, with 9 bases between. The CDR3 loop is CASSLNTLQETQYF. The CDR3 bases are TGTGCCAGCAGCTTAAATACCCTACAAGAGACCCAGTACTTC.

This clone came up a few times. The chain has TRBV6-5 and TRBJ2-7, with a tentative D call TRBD1 (8 bases). Per the germline V gene, CDR1 is MNHEY and CDR2 is SVGAGI. Trimming removed 0 bases from V and 2 bases from J, with 11 bases in between. This CDR3 comprises 15 residues. The CDR3 coding sequence is TGTGCCAGCAGTTACTCAACAGGGGGGGCCTACGAGCAGTACTTC. As protein: CASSYSTGGAYEQYF.

V usage is TRBV2 and J usage is TRBJ2-5; D is perhaps TRBD2 (5 bases). Trimming took off 4 bases at V and 7 bases at J, with 16 bases between the two ends. This CDR3 has 14 amino acids. Germline CDR1 and CDR2: SNHLY and FYNNEI. The DNA for the CDR3 is TGTGCCAGCAGTGGTAGCACACCACGGGGGACCCAGTACTTC. Translated: CASSGSTPRGTQYF.